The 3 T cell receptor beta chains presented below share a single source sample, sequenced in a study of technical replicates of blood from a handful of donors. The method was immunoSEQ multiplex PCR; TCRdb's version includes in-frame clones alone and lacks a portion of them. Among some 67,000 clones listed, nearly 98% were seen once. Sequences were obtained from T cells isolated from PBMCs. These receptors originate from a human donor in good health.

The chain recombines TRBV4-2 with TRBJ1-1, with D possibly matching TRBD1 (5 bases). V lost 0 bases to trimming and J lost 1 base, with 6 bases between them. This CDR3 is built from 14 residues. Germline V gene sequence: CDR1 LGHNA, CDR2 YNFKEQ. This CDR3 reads CASSQDTGNTEAFF. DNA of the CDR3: TGTGCCAGCAGCCAAGACACAGGGAACACTGAAGCTTTCTTT.

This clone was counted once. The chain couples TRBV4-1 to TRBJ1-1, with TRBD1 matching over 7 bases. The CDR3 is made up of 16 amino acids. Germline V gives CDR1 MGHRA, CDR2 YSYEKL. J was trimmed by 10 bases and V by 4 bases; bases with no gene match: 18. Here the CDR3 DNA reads TGCGCCAGCAGCCTATTTAACCGGACAGGACGACAGTTAGCTTTCTTT. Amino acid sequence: CASSLFNRTGRQLAFF.

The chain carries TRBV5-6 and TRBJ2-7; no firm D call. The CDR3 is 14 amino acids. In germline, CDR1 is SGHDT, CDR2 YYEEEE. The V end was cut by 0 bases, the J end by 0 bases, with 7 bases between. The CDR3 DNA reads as TGTGCCAGCAGCTTGGAAGTGAGCTCCTACGAGCAGTACTTC. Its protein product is CASSLEVSSYEQYF.